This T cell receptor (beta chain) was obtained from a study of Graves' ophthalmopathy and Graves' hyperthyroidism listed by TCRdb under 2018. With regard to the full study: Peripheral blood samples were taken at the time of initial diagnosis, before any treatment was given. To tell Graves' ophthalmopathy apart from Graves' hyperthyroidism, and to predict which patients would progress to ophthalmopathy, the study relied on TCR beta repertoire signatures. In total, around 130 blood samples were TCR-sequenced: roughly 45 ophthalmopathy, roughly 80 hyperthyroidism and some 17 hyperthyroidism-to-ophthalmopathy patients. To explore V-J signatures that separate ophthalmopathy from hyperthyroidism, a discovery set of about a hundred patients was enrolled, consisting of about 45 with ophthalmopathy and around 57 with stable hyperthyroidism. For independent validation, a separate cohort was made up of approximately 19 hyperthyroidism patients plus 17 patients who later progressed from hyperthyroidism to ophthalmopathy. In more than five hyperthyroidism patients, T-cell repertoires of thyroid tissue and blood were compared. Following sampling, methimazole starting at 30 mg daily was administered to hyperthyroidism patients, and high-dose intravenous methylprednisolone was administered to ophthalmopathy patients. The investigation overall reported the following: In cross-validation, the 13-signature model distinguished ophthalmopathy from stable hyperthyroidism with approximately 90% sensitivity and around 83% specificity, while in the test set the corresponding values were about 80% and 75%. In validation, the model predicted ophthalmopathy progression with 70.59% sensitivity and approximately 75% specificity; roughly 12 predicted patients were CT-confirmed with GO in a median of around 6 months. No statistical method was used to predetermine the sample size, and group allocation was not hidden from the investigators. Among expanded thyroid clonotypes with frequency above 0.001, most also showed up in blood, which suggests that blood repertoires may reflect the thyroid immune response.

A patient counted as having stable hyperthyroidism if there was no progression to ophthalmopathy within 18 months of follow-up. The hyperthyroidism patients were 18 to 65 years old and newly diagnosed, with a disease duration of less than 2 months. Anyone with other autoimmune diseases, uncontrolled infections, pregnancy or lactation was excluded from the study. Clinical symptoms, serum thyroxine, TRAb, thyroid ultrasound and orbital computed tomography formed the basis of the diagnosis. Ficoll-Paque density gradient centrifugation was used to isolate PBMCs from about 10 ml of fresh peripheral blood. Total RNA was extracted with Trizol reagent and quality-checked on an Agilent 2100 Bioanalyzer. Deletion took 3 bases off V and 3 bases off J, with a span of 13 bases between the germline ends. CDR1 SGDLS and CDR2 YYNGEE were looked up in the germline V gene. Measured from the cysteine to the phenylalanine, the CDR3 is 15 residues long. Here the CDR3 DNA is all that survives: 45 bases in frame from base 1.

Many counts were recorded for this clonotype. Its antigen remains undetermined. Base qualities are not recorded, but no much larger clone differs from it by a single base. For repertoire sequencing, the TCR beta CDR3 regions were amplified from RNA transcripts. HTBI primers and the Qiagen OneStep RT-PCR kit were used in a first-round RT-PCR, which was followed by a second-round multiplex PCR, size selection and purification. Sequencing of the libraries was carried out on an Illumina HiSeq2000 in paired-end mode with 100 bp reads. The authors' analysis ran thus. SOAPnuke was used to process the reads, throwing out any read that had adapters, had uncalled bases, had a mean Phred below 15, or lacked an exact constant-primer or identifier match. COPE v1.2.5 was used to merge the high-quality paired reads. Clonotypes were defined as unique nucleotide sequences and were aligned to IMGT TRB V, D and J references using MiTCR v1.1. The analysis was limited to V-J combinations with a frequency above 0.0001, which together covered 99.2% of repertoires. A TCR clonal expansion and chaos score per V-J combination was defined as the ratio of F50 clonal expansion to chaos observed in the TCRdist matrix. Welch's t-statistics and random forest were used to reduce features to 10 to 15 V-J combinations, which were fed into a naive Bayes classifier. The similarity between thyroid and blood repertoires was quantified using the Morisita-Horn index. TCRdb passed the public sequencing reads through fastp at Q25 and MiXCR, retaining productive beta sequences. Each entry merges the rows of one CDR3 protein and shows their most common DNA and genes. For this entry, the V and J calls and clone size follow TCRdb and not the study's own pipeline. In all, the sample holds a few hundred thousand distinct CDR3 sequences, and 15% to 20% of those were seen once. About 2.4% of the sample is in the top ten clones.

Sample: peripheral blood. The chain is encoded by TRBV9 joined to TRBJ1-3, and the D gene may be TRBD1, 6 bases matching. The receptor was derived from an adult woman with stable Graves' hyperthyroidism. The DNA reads TGTGCCAGCAGCGCAAGAGGGGGTTTTGGAAACACCATATATTTT. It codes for CASSARGGFGNTIYF.